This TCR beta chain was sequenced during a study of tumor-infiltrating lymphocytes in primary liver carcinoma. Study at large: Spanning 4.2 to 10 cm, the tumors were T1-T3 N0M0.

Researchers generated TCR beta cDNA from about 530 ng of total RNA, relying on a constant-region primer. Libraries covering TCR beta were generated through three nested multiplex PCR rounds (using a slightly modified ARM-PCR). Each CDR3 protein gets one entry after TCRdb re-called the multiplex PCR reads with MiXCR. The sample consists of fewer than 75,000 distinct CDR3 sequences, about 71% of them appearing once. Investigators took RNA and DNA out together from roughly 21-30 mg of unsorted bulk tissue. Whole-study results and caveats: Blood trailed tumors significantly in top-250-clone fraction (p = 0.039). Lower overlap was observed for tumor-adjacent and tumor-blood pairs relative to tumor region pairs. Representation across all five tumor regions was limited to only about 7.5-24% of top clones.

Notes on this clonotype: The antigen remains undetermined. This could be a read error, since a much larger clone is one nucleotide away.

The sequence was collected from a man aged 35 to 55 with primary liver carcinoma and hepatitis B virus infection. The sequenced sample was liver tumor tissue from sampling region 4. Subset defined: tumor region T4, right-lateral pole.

DNA for the CDR3: TGTGCCAGCAGTCCTTCGTCCCCCTTGGGCAATCAGCCCCAGCGTTTT. Encoded protein: CASSPSSPLGNQPQRF. The chain has TRBV12-3 or TRBV12-4 and TRBJ1-5; D is uncertain. The CDR3 consists of 16 residues.